The clone carrying this T cell receptor (beta chain) was detected many times. Its antigen remains unknown. The entry originates in a study of T cell repertoires in cytomegalovirus infection. Across the whole study: Through public TCR beta signatures, both CMV infection and matching HLA type were indicated. Study-wide points: Predominance within the ex vivo response was attributable to HLA-C-restricted CMV-specific TCR beta clonotypes.

J was trimmed by 7 bases and V by 2 bases; bases with no gene match: 11. The CDR3 has 17 amino acids. The germline CDR1 and CDR2 sequences are SEHNR and FQNEAQ (reference sequence). TCRdb processed the reads anew with MiXCR; each CDR3 protein has one entry. The table includes a few hundred thousand distinct CDR3 sequences, 17% detected once. Sequencing was performed on PBMCs. The receptor was isolated from a human donor in good health (CMV status not recorded). Some clones in this sample may be carry-over from other donors' samples. The chain links TRBV7-9 to TRBJ2-1; 10 bases are shared with TRBD2. CDR3 protein: CASSLFAGASGGNEQFF. The CDR3 bases are TGTGCCAGCAGCTTATTCGCAGGCGCTAGCGGGGGAAATGAGCAGTTCTTC.